Below are 4 T cell receptor beta chains sequenced from a single sample in a study of shared clonotypes between healthy human individuals. The protocol was immunoSEQ multiplex PCR, while the TCRdb copy is restricted to in-frame clones and leaves out a portion. The sample has over a million clones; 65% to 80% are singletons. The material sequenced was memory CD4+ T cells sorted from blood. The sample's subset: CD45RA-negative fraction. The receptors come from a man in his late teens or twenties in good health.

The chain couples TRBV30 to TRBJ1-5; possibly TRBD1 for D (5 bases). The germline gives CDR1 GTSNPN, CDR2 SVGIG (reference sequence). There are 14 residues in the CDR3. Trimming cost V 2 bases and J 3 bases, with 11 bases left between them. CDR3 sequence reads: CAWSFAGTNQPQHF. In DNA, the CDR3 is TGTGCCTGGAGTTTCGCAGGGACCAATCAGCCCCAGCATTTT.

The gene calls are TRBV11-2 and TRBJ2-2; 11 bases align to TRBD2. CDR3 length: 18 amino acids. Trimming cost V 5 bases and J 0 bases; bases outside gene matches: 8. Germline CDR1 is SGHAT and CDR2 is FQNNGV. CDR3 bases: TGTGCCAGCAGCGCCCGACTTAGCGGGGGGGCGAACACCGGGGAGCTGTTTTTT. Translation gives CASSARLSGGANTGELFF.

Only one count was recorded for this clone. The chain carries TRBV6-5 and TRBJ2-5, with a weak D call TRBD1 (5 bases). The DNA end is a closer match to TRBJ2-7, so the J assignment may be wrong. CDR1 is MNHEY, CDR2 SVGAGI, per germline. This CDR3 is built from 11 residues. The CDR3 DNA reads as TGTGCCAGCAGGCAGGGCTACGAGCAGTACTTC. Encoded protein: CASRQGYEQYF.

The V gene is TRBV28, the J gene TRBJ1-5; TRBD1 matches at 7 bases. After removal of 8 bases from V and 6 bases from J, the junction contained 7 bases not matched to a gene. The CDR3 has 13 amino acids. CDR1 is MDHEN, CDR2 SYDVKM, per germline. CDR3 DNA: TGTGCCAGCCATCAGGGGGTAGGTCAGCCCCAGCATTTT. It codes for CASHQGVGQPQHF.